This TCR beta chain was captured in a study of blood T cell repertoires in COVID-19. In the study overall: PBMCs, B-cell-depleted T cells, or T cells were the source of the cDNA or gDNA that made up the material.

TCRdb's table, derived via immunoSEQ multiplex PCR, lists solely in-frame clones and lacks some. The sample has tens of thousands of clones; around 81% are singletons. V was cut by 1 base and J by 1 base, with 11 bases left in between. Germline V lookup: CDR1 SEHNR, CDR2 FQNEAQ (reference sequence). This CDR3 contains 17 residues. Material: peripheral blood. The chain is built from TRBV7-9 and TRBJ1-6; possibly TRBD1 for D (5 bases). The source is an older man with COVID-19, enrolled during active disease. DNA for the CDR3: TGTGCCAGCAGCTTAGATAGGGGATGGTCCTATAATTCACCCCTCCACTTT. Translating gives CASSLDRGWSYNSPLHF.